This T cell receptor (beta chain) was captured by sequencing in a study of T-cell reconstitution after alpha-beta-depleted transplantation in children. Study-wide points: Once a year had passed after transplant, T-cell counts and diversity came mostly from newly produced T cells. Expanded graft clones, several hundred of them, were reportedly the source of alpha-beta T cells about two months after transplant.

V dropped 7 bases and J dropped 3 bases, with 7 bases sitting between them. The CDR3 is 12 amino acids. CDR1 and CDR2 from the germline V gene are SGHAT and FQNNGV. This clonotype was seen many times. Its antigen is unidentified. Unique molecular identifiers were used in preparing the TCRbeta library. MiXCR was run by TCRdb on the PCR reads, yielding one entry per CDR3 protein. The sample has approximately 490,000 distinct CDR3 sequences; more than 9% are singletons. The sequence was obtained from a child between 2 and 9 years old with inherited bone marrow failure, due to receive a stem cell transplant. Sequenced material: PBMCs, taken before TCRalphabeta/CD19-depleted stem cell transplant. This rearrangement joins TRBV11-2 to TRBJ2-1; D uncertain. The CDR3 is CASTLDYNEQFF. Here the CDR3 DNA reads TGTGCCAGCACCCTAGACTACAATGAGCAGTTCTTC. The variable domain in full, with the rest retrieved from reference TRBV11-2 and TRBJ2-1, is EAGVAQSPRYKIIEKRQSVAFWCNPISGHATLYWYQQILGQGPKLLIQFQNNGVVDDSQLPKDRFSAERLKGVDSTLKIQPAKLEDSAVYLCASTLDYNEQFFGPGTRLTVL.